The rows below give T cell receptor beta chains drawn from one sample of a study of blood T cell repertoires in COVID-19. Generated by immunoSEQ multiplex PCR, the TCRdb table keeps only in-frame clones and is missing some. The sample consists of roughly 120,000 clones, approximately 86% of them appearing once. Sequencing input: peripheral blood. The receptors derive from a man aged 40-55 years with acute or convalescent COVID-19. Each CDR3 is given with its conserved first and last residue.

v_call	j_call	cdr3_aa
TRBV5-6	TRBJ1-1	CASSSFTEAFF
TRBV4-1	TRBJ2-3	CASSQERGSPTDTQYF
TRBV6-6	TRBJ2-2	CASTYGQLDTGELFF
TRBV3-1/TRBV3-2	TRBJ1-6	CASSQGHSPLHF
TRBV4-2	TRBJ1-5	CASSPDSYSNQPQHF
TRBV4-1	TRBJ1-6	CASSQGREDSPLHF
TRBV6-5	TRBJ1-3	CASRASGNTIYF
TRBV5-8	TRBJ1-6	CASSIRQVGAHYNSPLHF
TRBV11-3	TRBJ2-3	CASSSRTGETTDTQYF
TRBV27	TRBJ2-7	CASSLDRGRSGRPYEQYF
TRBV5-5	TRBJ1-6	CASSLGRTNSPLHF
TRBV6-2/TRBV6-3	TRBJ2-7	CASSTDRALREQYF